In this sample, the clone carrying this T cell receptor (beta chain) turned up many times. The sample belongs to a study of spatial heterogeneity in lung cancer. CDR1 DFQATT and CDR2 SNEGSKA come from the germline V gene (reference sequence). V was pared by 3 bases and J by 4 bases, with 10 bases of the junction left unmatched. This CDR3 comprises 15 residues. Time point here: sample taken at primary tumor resection. The donors comprised approximately 75 untreated early-stage non-small cell lung cancer patients. TCRdb independently ran MiXCR on the 5' RACE reads; one entry per CDR3 protein. The sample contains 8,500 to 9,000 distinct CDR3 sequences, roughly 4.3% of which appear only once.

This chain links TRBV20-1 with TRBJ2-7; TRBD1 matches at 9 bases. This TCR came from a male donor with early-stage non-small cell lung cancer. The specimen was PBMCs, collected at surgery. CDR3 region: CSARQADRGSYEQYF. The CDR3 DNA sequence: TGCAGTGCTAGGCAAGCGGACAGGGGCTCATACGAGCAGTACTTC.